This T cell receptor (beta chain) was retrieved from a study of T cell changes during pregnancy in multiple sclerosis. Here immunoSEQ multiplex PCR was the method, and the copy in TCRdb shows in-frame clones only, minus some. The profile shows tens of thousands of clones, about 92% of them singletons. The germline V gene has CDR1 MNHEY and CDR2 SVGAGI. The CDR3 contains 15 residues. J lost 1 base, V lost 6 bases, and 8 bases had no gene match. V is TRBV6-5 and J is TRBJ1-2, with 7 bases fitting TRBD1. The source is a female donor with multiple sclerosis, enrolled in a pregnancy study. This specimen was CD4+ T cells from peripheral blood mononuclear cells, taken in the second trimester of pregnancy. The CDR3, as DNA: TGTGCCAGCAGCCCGGGACAGCCGCATAACTATGGCTACACCTTC. This translates into CASSPGQPHNYGYTF.